This TCR beta chain was sequenced during a study of blood T cell repertoires in COVID-19. Overall study context: Italy, Spain and the United States were the sources of the convalescent and acute COVID-19 samples. T cells, B-cell-depleted T cells, or PBMCs supplied cDNA or gDNA.

The CDR3 contains 15 residues. Germline V gene sequence: CDR1 SGDLS, CDR2 YYNGEE. V was pared by 2 bases and J by 1 base, with 13 bases between. Data came from immunoSEQ multiplex PCR; TCRdb stores just in-frame clones and leaves some out. The table has about 75,000 clones, roughly 90% seen once; the top ten hold approximately 2.5%. This chain joins TRBV9 and TRBJ2-7; weak D call: TRBD2 (6 bases). Sequenced material: peripheral blood. This receptor was identified in a human donor in a cohort sampled during active COVID-19. The DNA for the CDR3 is TGTGCCAGCAGCGTTTCCGGGGGAACGTCCTACGAGCAGTACTTC. This codes for CASSVSGGTSYEQYF.